Listed below are T cell receptor beta chains from one sample, sequenced in a study of T cell repertoires in cytomegalovirus infection. TCRdb re-called the reads through MiXCR, storing one row per CDR3 protein. This repertoire shows approximately 990,000 distinct CDR3 sequences, under 40% found once; its top ten account for 13%. For these TCRs, the target antigens are not known. Sample: cultured CD8+ T cells from PBMCs, taken from culture after CMV antigen stimulation. The receptors stem from a human donor in good health (CMV status not recorded). Some clones in this sample may be carry-over from other donors' samples. Both conserved end residues are part of each CDR3. The order of the fields is V gene, J gene, CDR3 protein.

TRBV6-2/TRBV6-3,TRBJ2-1,CASSYWDSRRGEQFF
TRBV15,TRBJ2-7,CATSEAGTDYEQYF
TRBV7-6,TRBJ1-5,CASGPQGATQPQHF
TRBV11-3,TRBJ2-1,CASSPGGLASYNEQFF
TRBV6-1,TRBJ2-4,CASSEAGWGKNIQYF
TRBV7-2,TRBJ2-5,CASSSRTWGETQYF
TRBV19,TRBJ1-1,CASSVRLNTEAFF
TRBV9,TRBJ2-4,CASSPRREKQNIQYF
TRBV6-2/TRBV6-3,TRBJ2-3,CAIRSGGAADTQYF
TRBV10-2,TRBJ2-2,CASSELAYTGELFF
TRBV19,TRBJ2-2,CASRGQAFSTGELFF
TRBV27,TRBJ1-5,CASSSGFGGNQPQHF
TRBV19,TRBJ1-1,CASSIIQGPKNTEAFF
TRBV7-9,TRBJ1-4,CASSIRDRVLANEKLFF
TRBV7-6,TRBJ2-5,CASSLRLGKTQYF
TRBV4-2,TRBJ2-3,CASSQDLDRGVEDTQYF
TRBV6-6,TRBJ2-2,CASSYDRDTGELFF
TRBV6-6,TRBJ1-1,CASQALGTRVGRDTEAFF
TRBV11-1,TRBJ2-1,CASGTVSYNEQFF
TRBV6-1,TRBJ2-2,CATVGREGTSGGLANTGELFF
TRBV7-2,TRBJ1-1,CASSLVANGLAEAFF
TRBV13,TRBJ1-2,CASSLARLNGYTF
TRBV7-9,TRBJ1-1,CASRQQGADTEAFF
TRBV7-9,TRBJ2-1,CATLPQGPPYNEQFF
TRBV5-1,TRBJ2-7,CASSFRDRDGEQYF
TRBV6-5,TRBJ1-1,CASSYFRGSRTEAFF
TRBV7-2,TRBJ1-5,CASSFRGRGNQPQHF
TRBV6-8,TRBJ1-5,CASSGTGHNQPQHF
TRBV5-5,TRBJ2-5,CASSGAEETQYF
TRBV5-5,TRBJ1-1,CASSFQVGGHSYTEAFF
TRBV7-2,TRBJ1-5,CASSLLPSAYSNQPQHF
TRBV3-1,TRBJ2-1,CASRSSHEQFF
TRBV19,TRBJ1-1,CATKTGSTEAFF